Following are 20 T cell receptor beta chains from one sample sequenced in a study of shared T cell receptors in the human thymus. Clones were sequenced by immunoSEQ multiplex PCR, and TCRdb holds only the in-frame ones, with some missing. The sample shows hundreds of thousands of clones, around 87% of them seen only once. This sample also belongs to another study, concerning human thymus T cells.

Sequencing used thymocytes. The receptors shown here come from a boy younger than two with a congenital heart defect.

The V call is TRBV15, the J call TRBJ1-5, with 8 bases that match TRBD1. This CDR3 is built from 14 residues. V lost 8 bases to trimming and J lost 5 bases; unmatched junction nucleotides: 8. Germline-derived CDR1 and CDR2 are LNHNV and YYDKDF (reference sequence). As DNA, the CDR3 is TGTGCCACCCAGACAGGGGAGAGGGATCAGCCCCAGCATTTT. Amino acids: CATQTGERDQPQHF.

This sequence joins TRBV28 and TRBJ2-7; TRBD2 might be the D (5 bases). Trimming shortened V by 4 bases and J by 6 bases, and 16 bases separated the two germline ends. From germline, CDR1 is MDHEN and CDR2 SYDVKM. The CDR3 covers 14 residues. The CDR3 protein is CASSCGAVGIEQYF. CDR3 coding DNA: TGTGCCAGCAGTTGTGGAGCGGTAGGTATCGAGCAGTACTTC.

DNA of the CDR3: TGCGCCAGCAGCTTGGAGGACAGGTTCTATGGCTACACCTTC. The encoded protein is CASSLEDRFYGYTF. This rearrangement joins TRBV5-1 to TRBJ1-2; the match to TRBD1 covers 7 bases. V trimming: 0 bases; J trimming: 4 bases; junction bases outside the gene matches: 3. Germline CDR1 reads SGHRS; CDR2 reads YFSETQ. The length of the CDR3 is 14 residues.

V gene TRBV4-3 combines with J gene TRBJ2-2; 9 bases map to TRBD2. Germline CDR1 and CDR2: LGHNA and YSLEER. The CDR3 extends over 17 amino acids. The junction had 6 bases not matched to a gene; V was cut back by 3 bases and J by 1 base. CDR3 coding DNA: TGCGCCAGCAGCCATTACCCAGCGGGAGGGAACACCGGGGAGCTGTTTTTT. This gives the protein CASSHYPAGGNTGELFF.

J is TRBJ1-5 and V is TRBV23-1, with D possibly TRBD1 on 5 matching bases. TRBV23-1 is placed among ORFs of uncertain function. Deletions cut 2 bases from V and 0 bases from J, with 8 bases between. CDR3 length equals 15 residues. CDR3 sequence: CASSQTGGSNQPQHF. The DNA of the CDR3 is TGCGCCAGCAGTCAAACGGGGGGTAGCAATCAGCCCCAGCATTTT.

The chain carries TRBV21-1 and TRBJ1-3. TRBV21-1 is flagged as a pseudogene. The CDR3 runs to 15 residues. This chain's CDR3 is CASSKAGGSGNTIYF. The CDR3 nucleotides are TGTGCCAGCAGCAAAGCAGGCGGCTCTGGAAACACCATATATTTT.

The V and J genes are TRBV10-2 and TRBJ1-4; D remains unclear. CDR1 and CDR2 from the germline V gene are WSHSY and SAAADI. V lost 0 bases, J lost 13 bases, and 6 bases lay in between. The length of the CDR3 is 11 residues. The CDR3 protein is CASSESRGLFF. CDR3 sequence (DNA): TGCGCCAGCAGTGAGTCGAGAGGACTGTTTTTT.

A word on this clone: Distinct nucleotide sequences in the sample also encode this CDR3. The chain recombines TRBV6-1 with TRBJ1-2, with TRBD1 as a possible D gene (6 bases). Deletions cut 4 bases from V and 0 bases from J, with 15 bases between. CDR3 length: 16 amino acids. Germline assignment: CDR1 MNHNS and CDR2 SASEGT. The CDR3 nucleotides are TGTGCCAGCAGTGGCGTCGGCAGGGGATCTAACTATGGCTACACCTTC. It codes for CASSGVGRGSNYGYTF.

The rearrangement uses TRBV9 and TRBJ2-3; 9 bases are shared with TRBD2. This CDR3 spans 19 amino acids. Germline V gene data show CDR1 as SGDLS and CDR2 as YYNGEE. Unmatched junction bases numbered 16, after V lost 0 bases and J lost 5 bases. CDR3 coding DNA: TGTGCCAGCAGCGTAGCCCTAGCGGGGCAAGGGGGTCGGGGAGATACGCAGTATTTT. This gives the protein CASSVALAGQGGRGDTQYF.

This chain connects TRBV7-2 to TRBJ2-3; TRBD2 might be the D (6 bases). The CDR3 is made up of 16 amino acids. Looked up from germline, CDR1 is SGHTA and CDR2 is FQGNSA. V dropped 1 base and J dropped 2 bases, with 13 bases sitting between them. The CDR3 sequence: CASSLDGGTSTDTQYF. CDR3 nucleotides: TGTGCCAGCAGCTTAGATGGGGGGACTTCCACAGATACGCAGTATTTT.

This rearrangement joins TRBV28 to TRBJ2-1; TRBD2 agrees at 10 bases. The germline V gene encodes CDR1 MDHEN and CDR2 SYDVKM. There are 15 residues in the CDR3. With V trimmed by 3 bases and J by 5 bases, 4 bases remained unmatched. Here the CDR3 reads CASSFTSGANNEQFF. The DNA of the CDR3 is TGTGCCAGCAGTTTTACTAGCGGGGCGAACAATGAGCAGTTCTTC.

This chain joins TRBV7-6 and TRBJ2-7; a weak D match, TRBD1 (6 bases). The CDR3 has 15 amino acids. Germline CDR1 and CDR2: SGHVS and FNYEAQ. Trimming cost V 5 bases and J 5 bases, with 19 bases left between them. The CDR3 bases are TGTGCCAGCAGCCCAACTCGCACAGGGCTAAACGAGCAGTACTTC. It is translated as CASSPTRTGLNEQYF.

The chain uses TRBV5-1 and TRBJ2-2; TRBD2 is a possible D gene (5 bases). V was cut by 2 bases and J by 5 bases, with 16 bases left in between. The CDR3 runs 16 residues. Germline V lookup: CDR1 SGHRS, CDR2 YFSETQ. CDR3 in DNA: TGCGCCAGCAGCTTCTCGGTCAGCGGAGAAACCGGGGAGCTGTTTTTT. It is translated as CASSFSVSGETGELFF. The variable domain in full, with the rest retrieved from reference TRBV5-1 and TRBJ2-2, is KAGVTQTPRYLIKTRGQQVTLSCSPISGHRSVSWYQQTPGQGLQFLFEYFSETQRNKGNFPGRFSGRQFSNSRSEMNVSTLELGDSALYLCASSFSVSGETGELFFGEGSRLTVL.

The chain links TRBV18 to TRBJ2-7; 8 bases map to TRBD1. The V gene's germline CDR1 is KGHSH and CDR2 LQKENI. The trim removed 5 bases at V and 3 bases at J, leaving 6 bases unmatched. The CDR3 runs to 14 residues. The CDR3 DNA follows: TGTGCCAGCTCATGCCGGACAGGGCGCTACGAGCAGTACTTC. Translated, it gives CASSCRTGRYEQYF.

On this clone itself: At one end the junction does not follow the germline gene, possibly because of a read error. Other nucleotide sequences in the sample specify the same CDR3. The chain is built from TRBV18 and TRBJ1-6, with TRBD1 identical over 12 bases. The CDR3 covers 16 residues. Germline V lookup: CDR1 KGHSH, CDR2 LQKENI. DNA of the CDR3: TGTGCCAGCTCACCCTCGGGACAGGGGGCCCATTCCCCCCTCCACTTT. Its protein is CASSPSGQGAHSPLHF.

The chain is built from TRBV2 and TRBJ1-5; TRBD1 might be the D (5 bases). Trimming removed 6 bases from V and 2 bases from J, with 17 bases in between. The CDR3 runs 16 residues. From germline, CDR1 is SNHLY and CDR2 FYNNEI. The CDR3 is CASRAGDQGGNQPQHF. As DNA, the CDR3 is TGTGCCAGCAGGGCGGGGGACCAAGGGGGCAATCAGCCCCAGCATTTT.

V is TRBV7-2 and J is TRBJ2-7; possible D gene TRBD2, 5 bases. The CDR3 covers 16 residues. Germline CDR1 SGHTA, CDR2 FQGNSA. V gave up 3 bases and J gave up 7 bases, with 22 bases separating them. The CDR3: CASSFISERGKEEQYF. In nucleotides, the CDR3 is TGTGCCAGCAGCTTCATTAGCGAGAGAGGCAAGGAGGAGCAGTACTTC.

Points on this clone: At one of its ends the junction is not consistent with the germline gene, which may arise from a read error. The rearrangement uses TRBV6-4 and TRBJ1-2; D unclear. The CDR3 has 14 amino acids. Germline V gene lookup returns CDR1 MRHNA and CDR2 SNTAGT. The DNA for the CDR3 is TGTGCCAGCAGTGACTTCCGATTTAACTATGGCCACACCTTC. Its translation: CASSDFRFNYGHTF.

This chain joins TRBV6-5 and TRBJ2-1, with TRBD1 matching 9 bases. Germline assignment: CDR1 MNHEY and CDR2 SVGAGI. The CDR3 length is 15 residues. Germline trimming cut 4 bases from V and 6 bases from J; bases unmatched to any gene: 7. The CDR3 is CASSWTGQGGNEQFF. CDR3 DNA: TGTGCCAGCAGTTGGACGGGACAGGGCGGCAATGAGCAGTTCTTC.

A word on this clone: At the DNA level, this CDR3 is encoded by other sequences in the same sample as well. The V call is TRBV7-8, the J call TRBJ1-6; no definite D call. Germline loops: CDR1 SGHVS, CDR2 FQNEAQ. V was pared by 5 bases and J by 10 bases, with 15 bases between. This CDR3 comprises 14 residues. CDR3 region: CASSHAVRQSPLHF. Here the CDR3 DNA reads TGTGCCAGCAGCCACGCAGTAAGACAATCACCCCTCCACTTT.